The 25 T cell receptor beta chains in this list originate from one sample, sequenced in a study of radiotherapy plus CTLA-4 blockade in lung cancer. The protocol was immunoSEQ multiplex PCR, while the TCRdb copy is restricted to in-frame clones and leaves out a portion. This sample yields tens of thousands of clones, of which around 87% are seen a single time; over 15% belongs to the top ten. The sample consisted of peripheral blood, taken from a patient treated with radiotherapy plus ipilimumab. The origin of the receptors is a human donor with non-small cell lung cancer that progressed on radiotherapy plus ipilimumab.

The chain recombines TRBV2 with TRBJ2-1, with D uncertain. The CDR3 contains 13 residues. Germline V lookup: CDR1 SNHLY, CDR2 FYNNEI. Trimming removed 7 bases from V and 9 bases from J, with 16 bases in between. The CDR3 loop is CASIEGPVFEQFF. For the CDR3, the DNA is TGTGCCAGCATCGAAGGGCCTGTTTTTGAGCAGTTCTTC.

The chain's CDR3 is CASSQLGGVSYEQYF. The CDR3 nucleotides are TGTGCCAGCTCACAGCTAGGCGGAGTTTCCTACGAGCAGTACTTC. The chain carries TRBV18 and TRBJ2-7; no definite D call. V was cut by 4 bases and J by 1 base, with 14 bases left in between. Germline V gene lookup returns CDR1 KGHSH and CDR2 LQKENI. This CDR3 has 15 residues.

V usage is TRBV7-6 and J usage is TRBJ2-5, with 9 bases lining up with TRBD1. J gave up 5 bases and V 5 bases, and 9 bases lay outside the gene matches. Germline CDR1 reads SGHVS; CDR2 reads FNYEAQ. CDR3 length: 15 amino acids. The CDR3 loop is CASSVGGQGRETQYF. The CDR3 DNA is TGTGCCAGCAGCGTAGGGGGACAGGGTCGGGAGACCCAGTACTTC.

This sequence joins TRBV7-8 and TRBJ2-5; 7 nucleotides agree with TRBD1. J gave up 3 bases and V 3 bases, and 10 bases lay outside the gene matches. The CDR3 runs 16 residues. Germline CDR1 and CDR2: SGHVS and FQNEAQ. This CDR3 is CASSLRQGPSKETQYF. CDR3 nucleotides: TGTGCCAGCAGCTTGAGACAGGGCCCTTCGAAAGAGACCCAGTACTTC.

This clone was seen only once. The chain couples TRBV19 to TRBJ1-3, with D uncertain. Germline V lookup: CDR1 LNHDA, CDR2 SQIVND (reference sequence). V gave up 3 bases and J gave up 0 bases, with 9 bases separating them. The CDR3 loop spans 15 amino acids. In DNA form, the CDR3 reads TGTGCCAGTAGTATCGAGCTTTTCTCTGGAAACACCATATATTTT. It encodes CASSIELFSGNTIYF. Complete variable domain (other parts from reference TRBV19 and TRBJ1-3): DGGITQSPKYLFRKEGQNVTLSCEQNLNHDAMYWYRQDPGQGLRLIYYSQIVNDFQKGDIAEGYSVSREKKESFPLTVTSAQKNPTAFYLCASSIELFSGNTIYFGEGSWLTVV.

The gene calls are TRBV11-3 and TRBJ2-1; 11 bases are a match to TRBD2. CDR3 length: 16 residues. Germline loops: CDR1 SGHNT, CDR2 YENEEA. Trimming at V came to 1 base and at J to 10 bases, leaving 9 bases not matched to a gene. The CDR3 spells CASSLVATSGTREQFF. The CDR3 nucleotides read TGTGCCAGCAGCTTAGTGGCGACTAGCGGGACAAGAGAGCAGTTCTTC.

CDR3 residues: CASTGVREAYEQYF. DNA of the CDR3: TGTGCCAGCACCGGGGTGAGGGAGGCATACGAGCAGTACTTC. The rearrangement joins TRBV7-2 to TRBJ2-7; D might be TRBD2 (6 bases). Germline V gene lookup returns CDR1 SGHTA and CDR2 FQGNSA. Between the trimmed V and J ends, which lost 7 bases and 4 bases, there was a span of 17 bases. The length of the CDR3 is 14 residues.

The rearrangement uses TRBV4-3 and TRBJ1-2; no firm D call. Germline CDR1 LGHNA, CDR2 YSLEER. With 3 bases removed from V and 8 bases from J, the gap between germline ends came to 16 bases. This CDR3 region has 14 residues. The CDR3 region has the DNA TGCGCCAGCAGCCAGGACCGGGCCCTAGGGGGCTACACCTTC. This translates into CASSQDRALGGYTF.

The rearrangement joins TRBV30 to TRBJ1-2, with D possibly TRBD1 on 6 matching bases. There are 14 residues in the CDR3. From germline, CDR1 is GTSNPN and CDR2 SVGIG (reference sequence). V was pared by 1 base and J by 8 bases, with 17 bases between. CDR3 residues: CAWSENTGTRGYTF. In DNA, the CDR3 is TGTGCCTGGAGTGAAAACACAGGGACTCGGGGCTACACCTTC.

This clone was picked up one time. The chain employs TRBV18 and TRBJ2-3; possibly TRBD2 for D (6 bases). Germline-derived CDR1 and CDR2 are KGHSH and LQKENI. The CDR3 is 14 amino acids. Trimming removed 0 bases at V and 5 bases at J, with 9 bases between. In nucleotides, the CDR3 is TGTGCCAGCTCACCACCGGTGGGGGGAGATACGCAGTATTTT. Protein product: CASSPPVGGDTQYF.

The V and J genes are TRBV9 and TRBJ1-5; no definite D call. The CDR3 consists of 12 residues. Deletions cut 1 base from V and 5 bases from J, with 4 bases between. CDR1 and CDR2 (germline): SGDLS, YYNGEE. Written as DNA, the CDR3 is TGTGCCAGCAGCGTAAGCGATCAGCCCCAGCATTTT. Protein: CASSVSDQPQHF.

The genes are TRBV6-5 and TRBJ2-5; 10 bases match TRBD2. The ends lost 6 bases at V and 5 bases at J; junction bases unmatched: 9. The CDR3 length is 15 residues. CDR1 and CDR2 (germline): MNHEY, SVGAGI. The CDR3 nucleotides are TGTGCCAGCAGAACAGCGGGGGGGCCCTGGGAGACCCAGTACTTC. Protein product: CASRTAGGPWETQYF.

The chain couples TRBV29-1 to TRBJ2-7, with 7 positions matching TRBD1. The germline CDR1 and CDR2 sequences are SQVTM and ANQGSEA. CDR3 size: 13 residues. Losses at the gene ends were 6 bases for V and 4 bases for J; bases not matched to a gene: 9. CDR3 region: CSVGQTSLYEQYF. The CDR3 DNA reads as TGCAGCGTGGGACAGACGAGCCTTTACGAGCAGTACTTC.

Details on this clone: Sequence at one end of the junction differs from germline and may be a read error. The chain combines TRBV6-5 with TRBJ1-1; D is unresolved. Germline V gene sequence: CDR1 MNHEY, CDR2 SVGAGI. The CDR3 runs 15 residues. For the CDR3, the DNA is TGTGCCAGCAGTTACTCGAGCGGGGTGAAGACTGAAGCTTTCTTT. Translated, it gives CASSYSSGVKTEAFF.

The V gene is TRBV10-3, the J gene TRBJ2-5, with D maybe TRBD1 (6 bases). The J call is uncertain, as TRBJ2-7 better fits the DNA end. CDR1 and CDR2 from the germline V gene are ENHRY and SYGVKD. There are 13 residues in the CDR3. The CDR3 DNA is TGTGCCATTTTTGACAGGTCCTCCTACGAGCAGTACTTC. It translates to CAIFDRSSYEQYF.

The chain is built from TRBV7-2 and TRBJ2-1, with TRBD1 matching 7 bases. Germline assignment: CDR1 SGHTA and CDR2 FQGNSA. The CDR3 length is 15 residues. Trimming took 5 bases from V and 2 from J; bases not matched to a gene: 6. In DNA, the CDR3 is TGTGCCAGCAGCCTAGGACAGGCTCCCTACAATGAGCAGTTCTTC. Residues: CASSLGQAPYNEQFF. The variable domain in full, with the rest retrieved from reference TRBV7-2 and TRBJ2-1, is GAGVSQSPSNKVTEKGKDVELRCDPISGHTALYWYRQSLGQGLEFLIYFQGNSAPDKSGLPSDRFSAERTGGSVSTLTIQRTQQEDSAVYLCASSLGQAPYNEQFFGPGTRLTVL.

This chain joins TRBV29-1 and TRBJ1-2; TRBD1 aligns across 10 bases. V dropped 2 bases and J dropped 2; count of bases not matched to a gene: 11. The CDR3 sequence is 17 residues long. Germline V gives CDR1 SQVTM, CDR2 ANQGSEA. The CDR3 DNA is TGCAGCGTTGAAAGGAGGGGCGGACAGGGGGGCAACTATGGCTACACCTTC. Its translation is CSVERRGGQGGNYGYTF.

The V and J genes are TRBV6-1 and TRBJ1-3, with TRBD1 as a possible D gene (5 bases). The V end was cut by 7 bases, the J end by 2 bases, with 15 bases between. There are 15 residues in the CDR3. Germline lookup yields CDR1 MNHNS and CDR2 SASEGT. The CDR3 loop reads CASKKEAGPGNTIYF. CDR3 coding DNA: TGTGCCAGCAAAAAAGAGGCAGGGCCTGGAAACACCATATATTTT.

In its sample, this clone was seen a few times. This sequence joins TRBV6-5 and TRBJ1-6; D gene ambiguous. Looked up from germline, CDR1 is MNHEY and CDR2 is SVGAGI. The CDR3 sequence is 15 residues long. The V and J ends lost 6 bases and 7 bases respectively, with 16 bases between them. In nucleotides, the CDR3 is TGTGCCAGCAGGCCCCCCATAGGCTTGAATTCACCCCTCCACTTT. Protein product: CASRPPIGLNSPLHF.

The chain has TRBV18 and TRBJ2-2, with D possibly being TRBD1 (6 bases). V lost 2 bases and J lost 16, with 17 bases in between. The CDR3 is made up of 13 amino acids. CDR1 KGHSH and CDR2 LQKENI come from the germline V gene. The CDR3: CASSPEGGRLSFF. The CDR3 coding sequence is TGTGCCAGCTCACCAGAAGGGGGTCGCCTTTCGTTTTTT.

This chain links TRBV7-9 with TRBJ2-3; 8 bases line up with TRBD1. The CDR3 has 16 amino acids. Germline V CDR1 and CDR2: SEHNR, FQNEAQ (reference sequence). The V gene end was trimmed by 3 bases and the J gene end by 3 bases; junction bases not matched to a gene: 8. The CDR3 spells CASSLPVRGPTDTQYF. CDR3 nucleotides: TGTGCCAGCAGCTTGCCGGTCAGGGGGCCAACAGATACGCAGTATTTT. The variable domain in full, with the rest retrieved from reference TRBV7-9 and TRBJ2-3, is DTGVSQNPRHKITKRGQNVTFRCDPISEHNRLYWYRQTLGQGPEFLTYFQNEAQLEKSRLLSDRFSAERPKGSFSTLEIQRTEQGDSAMYLCASSLPVRGPTDTQYFGPGTRLTVL.

The rearrangement uses TRBV18 and TRBJ2-1, with D possibly matching TRBD2 (6 bases). With 3 bases removed from V and 9 bases from J, the gap between germline ends came to 24 bases. Germline V gene data show CDR1 as KGHSH and CDR2 as LQKENI. The CDR3 runs to 17 residues. CDR3 in DNA: TGTGCCAGCTCACCCCCCCCCGGGAGAGAACGAGCTGGTGAGCAGTTCTTC. Translating it yields CASSPPPGRERAGEQFF. The full variable domain, with the rest looked up from reference TRBV18 and TRBJ2-1, is NAGVMQNPRHLVRRRGQEARLRCSPMKGHSHVYWYRQLPEEGLKFMVYLQKENIIDESGMPKERFSAEFPKEGPSILRIQQVVRGDSAAYFCASSPPPGRERAGEQFFGPGTRLTVL.

The chain recombines TRBV10-1 with TRBJ1-3; D remains unclear. V was trimmed by 0 bases and J by 4 bases, leaving 19 bases between them. This CDR3 contains 18 residues. Germline V gene lookup returns CDR1 WNHNN and CDR2 SYGVQD (reference sequence). The CDR3 reads CASSESGWEGRAGNTIYF. In DNA form, the CDR3 reads TGCGCCAGCAGTGAGTCGGGGTGGGAGGGCCGCGCCGGAAACACCATATATTTT.

The chain has TRBV19 and TRBJ2-7; TRBD1 matches at 8 bases. V lost 8 bases and J lost 6; bases outside the gene matches: 9. In germline, CDR1 is LNHDA, CDR2 SQIVND (reference sequence). This CDR3 has 13 amino acids. The CDR3 DNA reads as TGTGCCAGTCGAAGCTCAGGGGGCCGCGAGCAGTACTTC. Translating gives CASRSSGGREQYF.

The chain couples TRBV9 to TRBJ1-1; a possible D gene is TRBD1 (6 bases). Germline CDR1 and CDR2: SGDLS and YYNGEE. This CDR3 is built from 14 residues. Trimming shortened V by 4 bases and J by 0 bases, and 10 bases separated the two germline ends. The CDR3 bases are TGTGCCAGCAGCCGGGAGGGGGTGAACACTGAAGCTTTCTTT. This sequence encodes CASSREGVNTEAFF.